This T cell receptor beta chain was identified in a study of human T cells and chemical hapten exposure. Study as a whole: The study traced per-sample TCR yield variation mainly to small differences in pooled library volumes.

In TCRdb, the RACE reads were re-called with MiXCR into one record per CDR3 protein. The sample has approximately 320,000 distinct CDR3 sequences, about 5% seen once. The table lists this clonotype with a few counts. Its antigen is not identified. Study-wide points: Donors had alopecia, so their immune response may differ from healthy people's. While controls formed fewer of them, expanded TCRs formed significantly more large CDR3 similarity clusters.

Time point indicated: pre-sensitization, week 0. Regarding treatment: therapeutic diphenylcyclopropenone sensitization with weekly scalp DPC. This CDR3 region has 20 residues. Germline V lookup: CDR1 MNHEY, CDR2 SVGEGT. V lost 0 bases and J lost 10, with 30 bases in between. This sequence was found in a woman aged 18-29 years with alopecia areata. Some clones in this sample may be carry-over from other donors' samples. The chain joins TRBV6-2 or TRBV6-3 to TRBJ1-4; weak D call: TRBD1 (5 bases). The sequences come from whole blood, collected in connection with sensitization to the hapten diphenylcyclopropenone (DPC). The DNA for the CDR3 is TGTGCCAGCAGTTACTCGACAAGCTCCTTCCGGGGGTTGGGTCGGAGAAAACTGTTTTTT. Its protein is CASSYSTSSFRGLGRRKLFF.